Listed below are T cell receptor beta chains from one sample, sequenced in a study of beta chain features in type 1 diabetes. Sequencing was performed with immunoSEQ multiplex PCR; in TCRdb, only in-frame clones are kept and a portion is missing. The sample lists 350,000 to 400,000 clones, about 14% occurring once. Sequenced sample: naive CD4+ T cells from blood. All receptors derive from a young woman in good health. Both conserved end residues are part of each CDR3. The D gene is left open where the match is weak. For some rows the clone size is stated as once, few or many, or as a class when expanded; others skip it.

d_gene | j_gene | v_gene | abundance | CDR3aa | CDR3nt
NA | TRBJ1-5 | TRBV7-9 | few | CASSLGSGSNQPQHF | TGTGCCAGCAGCTTAGGGTCAGGGAGCAATCAGCCCCAGCATTTT
TRBD2 | TRBJ2-1 | TRBV7-3 | NA | CASRYPGLASNEQFF | TGTGCCAGCAGGTATCCGGGACTAGCGAGTAATGAGCAGTTCTTC
NA | TRBJ1-2 | TRBV4-3 | NA | CASSQGDSNYGYTF | TGCGCCAGCAGCCAAGGAGACAGTAACTATGGCTACACCTTC
NA | TRBJ1-2 | TRBV30 | NA | CAWKGDRTHVYGYTF | TGTGCCTGGAAAGGAGACAGAACCCATGTCTATGGCTACACCTTC
TRBD2 | TRBJ2-7 | TRBV11-2 | NA | CASSDRSGSTYEQYF | TGTGCCAGCAGCGACCGTAGCGGGAGTACCTACGAGCAGTACTTC
NA | TRBJ2-7 | TRBV4-1 | NA | CASSQIPRGSSYEQYF | TGCGCCAGCAGCCAAATACCCCGGGGGAGCTCCTACGAGCAGTACTTC
NA | TRBJ2-7 | TRBV4-3 | NA | CASSQVKPGNYEQYF | TGCGCCAGCAGCCAAGTAAAGCCAGGAAATTACGAGCAGTACTTC
TRBD1 | TRBJ1-1 | TRBV6-5 | NA | CASSRTGSTEAFF | TGTGCCAGCAGCCGGACAGGAAGTACTGAAGCTTTCTTT
TRBD2 | TRBJ2-2 | TRBV9 | NA | CASSVLAEAGELFF | TGTGCCAGCAGCGTGCTAGCGGAGGCCGGGGAGCTGTTTTTT
NA | TRBJ2-5 | TRBV15 | NA | CATSGGTGTRETQYF | TGTGCCACCAGCGGAGGGACTGGAACACGAGAGACCCAGTACTTC
NA | TRBJ2-7 | TRBV10-3 | few | CAISEGRMGEQYF | TGTGCCATCAGTGAGGGGCGTATGGGCGAGCAGTACTTC
TRBD2 | TRBJ2-1 | TRBV7-2 | NA | CASSRTSGSYNEQFF | TGTGCCAGCAGCCGGACTAGCGGGAGCTACAATGAGCAGTTCTTC
NA | TRBJ1-5 | TRBV28 | NA | CASSLRSGAYQPQHF | TGTGCCAGCAGTTTAAGGTCAGGGGCCTATCAGCCCCAGCATTTT
TRBD1 | TRBJ1-4 | TRBV9 | few | CASSVTGSEKLFF | TGTGCCAGCAGCGTGACAGGGTCTGAAAAACTGTTTTTT
TRBD2 | TRBJ2-7 | TRBV5-1 | NA | CASSLETSGRGYEQYF | TGCGCCAGCAGCTTGGAGACTAGCGGGAGAGGGTACGAGCAGTACTTC
TRBD1 | TRBJ1-5 | TRBV28 | few | CASSSGQGNQPQHF | TGTGCCAGCAGTTCCGGACAGGGAAATCAGCCCCAGCATTTT
TRBD2 | TRBJ2-1 | TRBV7-8 | few | CASSPGGSYNEQFF | TGTGCCAGCAGCCCGGGGGGGAGCTACAATGAGCAGTTCTTC
NA | TRBJ2-1 | TRBV11-3 | NA | CASSLRAGEQFF | TGTGCCAGCAGCTTGCGGGCCGGGGAGCAGTTCTTC